Below are 5 T cell receptor beta chains sequenced from a single sample in a study of blood T cell repertoires in COVID-19. Clones were read by immunoSEQ multiplex PCR, and TCRdb kept only the in-frame ones, dropping some. The sample includes approximately 65,000 clones, under 80% of them seen just once. Sequenced input: PBMCs or T cells enriched from blood (not recorded which). These receptors were collected from a woman aged 55-69 years who had been exposed to COVID-19.

In this sample, this clone turned up a few times. The rearrangement links TRBV4-3 to TRBJ1-6, with 10 bases identical to TRBD1. This CDR3 is built from 15 residues. After removal of 4 bases from V and 7 bases from J, the junction contained 4 bases not matched to a gene. Looked up from germline, CDR1 is LGHNA and CDR2 is YSLEER. CDR3 sequence: CASSRGTGANSPLHF. The DNA of the CDR3 is TGCGCCAGCAGCCGGGGGACAGGGGCGAATTCACCCCTCCACTTT.

The gene calls are TRBV19 and TRBJ1-5, with 7 positions matching TRBD1. Looked up from germline, CDR1 is LNHDA and CDR2 is SQIVND (reference sequence). This CDR3 has 16 amino acids. The junction had 6 bases not matched to a gene; V was cut back by 4 bases and J by 0 bases. The CDR3 loop reads CASSKRQGASNQPQHF. The CDR3 bases are TGTGCCAGTAGTAAACGACAGGGTGCTAGCAATCAGCCCCAGCATTTT.

This clone was seen only once. The junction differs from germline at one of its ends, possibly a read error. The CDR3 is CASRQPQGTQYF. The CDR3 coding sequence is TGTGCCAGCAGACAGCCGCAAGGGACCCAGTACTTC. The chain links TRBV28 to TRBJ2-5; D is unresolved. Germline V lookup: CDR1 MDHEN, CDR2 SYDVKM. This CDR3 is built from 12 residues.

The chain links TRBV7-6 to TRBJ2-2, with D tentatively TRBD1 (5 bases). The V and J ends lost 5 bases and 0 bases respectively, with 13 bases between them. This CDR3 is 16 amino acids long. CDR1 SGHVS and CDR2 FNYEAQ come from the germline V gene. The CDR3 region is CASSPGMTANTGELFF. The CDR3, as DNA: TGTGCCAGCAGCCCAGGGATGACTGCGAACACCGGGGAGCTGTTTTTT.

The chain has TRBV19 and TRBJ1-1; 7 bases align to TRBD1. The CDR3 extends over 14 amino acids. V gave up 3 bases and J gave up 3 bases; unmatched junction bases: 4. In germline, CDR1 is LNHDA, CDR2 SQIVND (reference sequence). The CDR3 region is CASSIYTGDTEAFF. CDR3 DNA: TGTGCCAGTAGTATTTACACAGGGGACACTGAAGCTTTCTTT.